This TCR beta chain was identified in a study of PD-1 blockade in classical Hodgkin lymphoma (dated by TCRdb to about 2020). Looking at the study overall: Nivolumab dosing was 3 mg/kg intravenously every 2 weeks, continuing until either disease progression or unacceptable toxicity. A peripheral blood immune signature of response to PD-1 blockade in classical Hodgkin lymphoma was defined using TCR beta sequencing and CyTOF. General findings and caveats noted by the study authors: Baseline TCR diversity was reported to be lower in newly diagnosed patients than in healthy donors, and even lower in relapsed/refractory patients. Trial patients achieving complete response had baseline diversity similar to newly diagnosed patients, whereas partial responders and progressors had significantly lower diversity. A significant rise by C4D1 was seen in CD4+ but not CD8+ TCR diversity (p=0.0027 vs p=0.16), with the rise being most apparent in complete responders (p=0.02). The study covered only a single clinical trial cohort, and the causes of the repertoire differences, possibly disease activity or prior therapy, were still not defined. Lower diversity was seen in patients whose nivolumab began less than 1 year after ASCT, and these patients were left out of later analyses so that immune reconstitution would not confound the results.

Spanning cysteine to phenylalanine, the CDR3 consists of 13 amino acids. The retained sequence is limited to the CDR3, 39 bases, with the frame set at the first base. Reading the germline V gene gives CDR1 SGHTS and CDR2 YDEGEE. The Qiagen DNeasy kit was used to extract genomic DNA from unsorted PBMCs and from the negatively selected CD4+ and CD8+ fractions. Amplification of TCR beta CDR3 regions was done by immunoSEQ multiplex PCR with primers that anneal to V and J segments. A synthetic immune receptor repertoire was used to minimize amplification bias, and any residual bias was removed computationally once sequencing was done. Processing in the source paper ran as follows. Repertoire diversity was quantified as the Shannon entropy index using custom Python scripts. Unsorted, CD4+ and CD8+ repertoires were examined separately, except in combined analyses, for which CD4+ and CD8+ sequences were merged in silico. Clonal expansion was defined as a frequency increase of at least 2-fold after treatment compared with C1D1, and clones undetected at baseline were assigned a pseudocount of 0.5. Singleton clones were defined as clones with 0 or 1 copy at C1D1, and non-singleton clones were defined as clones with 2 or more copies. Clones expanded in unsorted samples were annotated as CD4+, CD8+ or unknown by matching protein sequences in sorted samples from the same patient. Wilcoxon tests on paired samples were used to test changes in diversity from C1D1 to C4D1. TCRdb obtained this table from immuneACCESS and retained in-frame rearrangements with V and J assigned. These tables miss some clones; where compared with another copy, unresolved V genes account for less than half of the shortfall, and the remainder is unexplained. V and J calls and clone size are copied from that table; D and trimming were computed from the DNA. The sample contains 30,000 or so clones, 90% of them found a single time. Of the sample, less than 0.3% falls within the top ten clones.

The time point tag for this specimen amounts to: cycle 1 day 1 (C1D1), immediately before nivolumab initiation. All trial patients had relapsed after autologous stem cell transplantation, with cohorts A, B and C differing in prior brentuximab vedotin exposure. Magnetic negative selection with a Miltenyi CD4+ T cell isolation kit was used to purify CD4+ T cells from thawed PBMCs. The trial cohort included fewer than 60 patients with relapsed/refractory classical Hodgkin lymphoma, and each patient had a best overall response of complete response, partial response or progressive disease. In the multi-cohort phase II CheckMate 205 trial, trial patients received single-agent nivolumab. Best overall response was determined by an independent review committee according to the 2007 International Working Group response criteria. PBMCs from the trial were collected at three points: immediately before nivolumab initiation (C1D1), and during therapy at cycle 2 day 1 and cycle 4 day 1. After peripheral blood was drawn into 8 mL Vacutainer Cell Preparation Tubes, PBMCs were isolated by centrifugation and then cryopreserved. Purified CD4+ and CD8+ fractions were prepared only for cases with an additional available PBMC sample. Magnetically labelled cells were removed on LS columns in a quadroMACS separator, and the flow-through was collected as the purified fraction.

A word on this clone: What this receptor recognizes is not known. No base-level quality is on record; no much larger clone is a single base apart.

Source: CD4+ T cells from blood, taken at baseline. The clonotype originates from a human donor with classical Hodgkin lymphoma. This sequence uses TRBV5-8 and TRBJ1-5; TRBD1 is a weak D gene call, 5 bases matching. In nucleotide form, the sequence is TGTGCTAGTAACGCCAGGGGCAATCAGCCCCAGCATTTT. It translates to CASNARGNQPQHF. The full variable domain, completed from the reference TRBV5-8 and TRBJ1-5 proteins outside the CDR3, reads EAGVTQSPTHLIKTRGQQATLRCSPISGHTSVYWYQQALGLGLQFLLWYDEGEERNRGNFPPRFSGRQFPNYSSELNVNALELEDSALYLCASNARGNQPQHFGDGTRLSIL.